Sequencing of this TCR beta chain was carried out in a study of T-cell memory formation after mild COVID-19. TCRdb reanalysed the 5' RACE reads using MiXCR and keeps one entry per CDR3 protein. The sample carries under 250,000 distinct CDR3 sequences, around 25% recorded once. There are 13 residues in the CDR3. The V gene's germline CDR1 is MNHNS and CDR2 SASEGT. V was trimmed by 1 base and J by 13 bases, leaving 13 bases between them. Sequenced input: PBMCs or a T cell subset sorted from them (not recorded which). The rearrangement uses TRBV6-1 and TRBJ1-4; D not certain. The receptor's source is an adult woman who had mild COVID-19 (a few samples of this study predate the infection). Cell type and time point are not known. CDR3 sequence reads: CASSEVVNEGLFF. CDR3 DNA sequence: TGTGCCAGCAGTGAAGTAGTGAATGAGGGACTGTTTTTT.